The 21 T cell receptor beta chains below were found in one sample sequenced in a study of Ad26.COV2.S vaccination and SARS-CoV-2 variants. Libraries were prepared by immunoSEQ multiplex PCR; TCRdb keeps only in-frame clonotypes and omits some of them. The sample includes roughly 510,000 clones, 70% to 90% seen only once; the top ten take about 13%. Noted treatment: roughly 20 received Ad26.COV2.S at low or high dose, single or two shots; about 5 received placebo; per-sample allocation not given. Samples were taken on day 63 after the first vaccine or placebo injection. The sample was peripheral blood, taken in a trial of Ad26.COV2.S vaccine versus placebo. These TCRs come from a person between 18 and 59 years old who received the Ad26.COV2.S COVID-19 vaccine or a placebo.

The chain combines TRBV15 with TRBJ2-3; no firm D call. The V gene's germline CDR1 is LNHNV and CDR2 YYDKDF (reference sequence). The CDR3 is 14 amino acids. Trimming removed 5 bases at V and 0 bases at J, with 9 bases between. CDR3 region: CATSARHSTDTQYF. CDR3 DNA sequence: TGTGCCACCAGCGCCCGACACAGCACAGATACGCAGTATTTT.

The CDR3 nucleotides read TGTGCCAGCAGCGTAGCCCCGGGGCAAGCGGCCGAGCAGTACTTC. Its protein product is CASSVAPGQAAEQYF. The chain is built from TRBV9 and TRBJ2-7; D may be TRBD1 or TRBD2 (5 bases each). Trimming stripped 0 bases from V and 6 bases from J, with 16 bases between. The germline gives CDR1 SGDLS, CDR2 YYNGEE. This CDR3 has 15 residues.

The chain couples TRBV18 to TRBJ2-1, with TRBD1 matching 8 bases. V lost 5 bases, J lost 8 bases, and 8 bases stayed unmatched. The CDR3 runs 14 residues. Germline CDR1 is KGHSH and CDR2 is LQKENI. The chain's CDR3 is CASSEGQEHHEQFF. The CDR3 coding sequence is TGTGCCAGCTCAGAGGGACAGGAGCACCATGAGCAGTTCTTC.

The V and J genes are TRBV7-2 and TRBJ2-7, with D perhaps matching TRBD1 or TRBD2 (5 bases each). Trimming shortened V by 5 bases and J by 3 bases, and 8 bases separated the two germline ends. This CDR3 has 12 residues. Looked up from germline, CDR1 is SGHTA and CDR2 is FQGNSA. The chain's CDR3 is CASSPGRYEQYF. CDR3 nucleotides: TGTGCCAGCAGCCCGGGGCGCTACGAGCAGTACTTC.

The J gene is TRBJ1-6, the V gene TRBV11-3; 7 positions match TRBD1. The ends lost 5 bases at V and 7 bases at J; junction bases unmatched: 2. Germline V gives CDR1 SGHNT, CDR2 YENEEA. This CDR3 region has 13 residues. CDR3 region: CASSQGVNSPLHF. The CDR3 DNA is TGTGCCAGCAGCCAGGGGGTGAATTCACCCCTCCACTTT.

V usage is TRBV7-3 and J usage is TRBJ2-1; 11 bases are a match to TRBD2. The V gene end was trimmed by 9 bases and the J gene end by 6 bases; junction bases not matched to a gene: 10. The CDR3 covers 15 residues. Germline V lookup: CDR1 SGHTA, CDR2 FQGTGA. The CDR3 loop reads CASGLAGGGFNEQFF. The CDR3 DNA sequence: TGTGCCAGTGGCTTAGCGGGAGGGGGATTCAATGAGCAGTTCTTC.

The gene calls are TRBV6-2 or TRBV6-3 and TRBJ2-5; D call uncertain. The germline V gene has CDR1 MNHEY and CDR2 SVGEGT. This CDR3 spans 13 amino acids. Trimming pared 5 bases from V and 5 bases from J, leaving 12 bases between. The CDR3 DNA reads TGTGCCAGCAGTCCCGACCGCTGGGAGACCCAGTACTTC. This encodes CASSPDRWETQYF.

V is TRBV5-1 and J is TRBJ2-6; 9 bases align to TRBD1. The CDR3 has 17 amino acids. In germline, CDR1 is SGHRS, CDR2 YFSETQ. V was clipped by 4 bases and J by 0 bases; unmatched bases: 5. This CDR3 is CASSAGTGTSGANVLTF. In DNA, the CDR3 is TGCGCCAGCAGCGCCGGGACAGGGACCTCTGGGGCCAACGTCCTGACTTTC.

The chain uses TRBV14 and TRBJ1-4, with D perhaps matching TRBD1 (6 bases). The CDR3 has 15 amino acids. Trimming stripped 2 bases from V and 7 bases from J, with 14 bases between. The germline V gene encodes CDR1 SGHDN and CDR2 FVKESK. The CDR3 DNA is TGTGCCAGCAGCCAAAATCCGGGGGCGTTTGAAAAACTGTTTTTT. It codes for CASSQNPGAFEKLFF.

The chain joins TRBV5-1 to TRBJ2-3; 13 bases map to TRBD2. Germline V gene sequence: CDR1 SGHRS, CDR2 YFSETQ. Trimming cost V 3 bases and J 3 bases; bases outside gene matches: 7. This CDR3 is 17 amino acids long. CDR3 in amino acids: CASSYRTSGSGTDTQYF. The CDR3 coding sequence is TGCGCCAGCAGCTACCGGACTAGCGGGAGTGGAACAGATACGCAGTATTTT. Based on the CDR3 plus reference TRBV5-1 and TRBJ2-3, the full variable domain is KAGVTQTPRYLIKTRGQQVTLSCSPISGHRSVSWYQQTPGQGLQFLFEYFSETQRNKGNFPGRFSGRQFSNSRSEMNVSTLELGDSALYLCASSYRTSGSGTDTQYFGPGTRLTVL.

The chain has TRBV29-1 and TRBJ2-3, with 8 bases identical to TRBD2. V gave up 5 bases and J gave up 0 bases; unmatched junction bases: 7. Germline V gene lookup returns CDR1 SQVTM and CDR2 ANQGSEA. CDR3 size: 15 residues. The CDR3 DNA follows: TGCAGCGTTCAAAAAGCGGGAGTGAGCACAGATACGCAGTATTTT. Encoded protein: CSVQKAGVSTDTQYF.

This clone was detected only once. This chain links TRBV25-1 with TRBJ1-4; tentatively, D is TRBD1 (5 bases). Trimming shortened V by 3 bases and J by 8 bases, and 16 bases separated the two germline ends. The germline V gene encodes CDR1 MGHDK and CDR2 SYGVNS. The CDR3 runs to 15 residues. CDR3 nucleotides: TGTGCCAGCAGTGACTGGGGGAATTTGGGCGAAAAACTGTTTTTT. Translation: CASSDWGNLGEKLFF.

The genes are TRBV11-2 and TRBJ2-1; 12 nucleotides align to TRBD2. Germline values: CDR1 SGHAT, CDR2 FQNNGV. The CDR3 contains 15 residues. V lost 3 bases and J lost 9; bases outside the gene matches: 6. CDR3 in DNA: TGTGCCAGCAGCTTCAAAGGACTAGCGGGATTTGAGCAGTTCTTC. It is translated as CASSFKGLAGFEQFF. Full variable domain (missing parts from reference TRBV11-2 and TRBJ2-1): EAGVAQSPRYKIIEKRQSVAFWCNPISGHATLYWYQQILGQGPKLLIQFQNNGVVDDSQLPKDRFSAERLKGVDSTLKIQPAKLEDSAVYLCASSFKGLAGFEQFFGPGTRLTVL.

V usage is TRBV20-1 and J usage is TRBJ2-7; D is undetermined. The germline V gene has CDR1 DFQATT and CDR2 SNEGSKA (reference sequence). The CDR3 extends over 14 amino acids. V lost 5 bases to trimming and J lost 6 bases, with 20 bases between them. The CDR3 region is CSARGPYRPSEQYF. CDR3 bases: TGCAGTGCTCGTGGGCCCTACCGTCCCTCCGAGCAGTACTTC.

The chain recombines TRBV27 with TRBJ2-2; 9 bases map to TRBD2. V lost 2 bases to trimming and J lost 7 bases; unmatched junction nucleotides: 8. The CDR3 has 16 residues. Germline CDR1 is MNHEY and CDR2 is SMNVEV (reference sequence). The CDR3 DNA sequence: TGTGCCAGCAGTTTAGCGGGAGGGCCAGGGGGCGGGGAGCTGTTTTTT. Translated, it gives CASSLAGGPGGGELFF.

The chain joins TRBV20-1 to TRBJ2-7, with D hard to call. Germline V CDR1 and CDR2: DFQATT, SNEGSKA (reference sequence). This CDR3 contains 11 residues. V lost 2 bases, J lost 3 bases, and 5 bases lay in between. The CDR3 DNA sequence: TGCAGTGCTAGACATAACTACGAGCAGTACTTC. It codes for CSARHNYEQYF.

V is TRBV30 and J is TRBJ1-4; D is undetermined. The germline CDR1 and CDR2 sequences are GTSNPN and SVGIG (reference sequence). V gave up 0 bases and J gave up 8 bases, with 10 bases separating them. CDR3 length equals 13 residues. The DNA of the CDR3 is TGTGCCTGGAGTGTGATACATGGGGAAAAACTGTTTTTT. Residues: CAWSVIHGEKLFF. Using reference TRBV30 and TRBJ1-4 for the parts outside the CDR3, the full variable domain is SQTIHQWPATLVQPVGSPLSLECTVEGTSNPNLYWYRQAAGRGLQLLFYSVGIGQISSEVPQNLSASRPQDRQFILSSKKLLLSDSGFYLCAWSVIHGEKLFFGSGTQLSVL.

This clone was seen a handful of times. The chain recombines TRBV19 with TRBJ1-5, with D perhaps matching TRBD1 (5 bases). Trimming took off 8 bases at V and 5 bases at J, with 10 bases between the two ends. Germline CDR1 reads LNHDA; CDR2 reads SQIVND (reference sequence). The CDR3 runs to 12 residues. The CDR3 loop is CASSRRDQPQHF. The DNA for the CDR3 is TGTGCCAGTTCCCGCAGGGATCAGCCCCAGCATTTT. Together with reference TRBV19 and TRBJ1-5, the CDR3 gives the full variable domain: DGGITQSPKYLFRKEGQNVTLSCEQNLNHDAMYWYRQDPGQGLRLIYYSQIVNDFQKGDIAEGYSVSREKKESFPLTVTSAQKNPTAFYLCASSRRDQPQHFGDGTRLSIL.

The rearrangement links TRBV29-1 to TRBJ2-7; D is possibly TRBD1 (5 bases). Trimming left V 5 bases short and J 0 bases short, with 11 bases between. Germline CDR1 and CDR2: SQVTM and ANQGSEA. The CDR3 consists of 13 residues. CDR3 protein: CSVTVDSSYEQYF. The DNA for the CDR3 is TGCAGCGTTACCGTTGACAGCTCCTACGAGCAGTACTTC.

The chain uses TRBV19 and TRBJ1-6; D possibly corresponds to TRBD1 (5 bases). The CDR3 has 17 amino acids. Trimming pared 3 bases from V and 5 bases from J, leaving 17 bases between. Germline CDR1 is LNHDA and CDR2 is SQIVND (reference sequence). CDR3: CASSIGIPGLNNSPLHF. As DNA, the CDR3 is TGTGCCAGTAGTATCGGTATCCCAGGGTTGAATAATTCACCCCTCCACTTT.

The chain recombines TRBV24-1 with TRBJ1-2, with TRBD1 matching 8 bases. The V and J ends lost 4 bases and 3 bases, in that order; junction bases with no gene match: 6. The CDR3 is made up of 15 amino acids. CDR1 and CDR2 (germline): KGHDR, SFDVKD. The DNA of the CDR3 is TGTGCCACCAGTGACACGGACAGGGTTGACTATGGCTACACCTTC. It yields the protein CATSDTDRVDYGYTF.